The 12 T cell receptor beta chains below were found in one sample sequenced in a study of T cell clusters in autoimmune cytopenias. TRB rearrangements were amplified by touch-down multiplex PCR with mixed TRB-A/B primers. Each CDR3 protein gets one entry in TCRdb, which reprocessed the multiplex PCR reads and gives no DNA. This sample's table has about 2,700 distinct CDR3 sequences. Each sample's input was 200 to 250 ng genomic DNA, some 38,000 genome equivalents. This sample also belongs to another study, concerning T cell repertoires in aging, cancer and after chemotherapy.

Sequencing used peripheral blood. These receptors were obtained from a human donor with an autoimmune cytopenia or autoimmune hepatitis (not recorded which).

This clonotype is labeled medium-sized based on frequency. CDR3 amino acids: CASSIKGSVLRPQHF. This chain links TRBV19 with TRBJ1-5. CDR3 length: 15 residues. Germline V gives CDR1 LNHDA, CDR2 SQIVND (reference sequence).

The gene calls are TRBV5-1 and TRBJ1-4; TCRdb lists TRBD1, though no DNA is available to test this call. The germline CDR1 and CDR2 sequences are SGHRS and YFSETQ. The CDR3 totals 17 residues. The CDR3: CASSLGQGEGPNEKLFF.

The chain recombines TRBV6-2 or TRBV6-3 with TRBJ1-3. This CDR3 contains 14 residues. Germline V gene sequence: CDR1 MNHEY, CDR2 SVGEGT. CDR3 region: CASSSTPAGGTIYF.

In terms of frequency, this clonotype is medium-sized. J is TRBJ2-7 and V is TRBV19; TCRdb names TRBD1, which stays unverified in the absence of DNA. The germline V gene has CDR1 LNHDA and CDR2 SQIVND (reference sequence). This CDR3 is built from 13 residues. The CDR3 protein is CASGLTGTYEQYF.

The gene calls are TRBV5-6 and TRBJ2-1; TCRdb calls TRBD2, which cannot be checked without DNA. The CDR3 is 18 residues long. Germline V gene data show CDR1 as SGHDT and CDR2 as YYEEEE. The CDR3 region is CASSFTLGTSVGYNEQFF.

The chain has TRBV12-3 or TRBV12-4 and TRBJ2-5. The CDR3 has 14 residues. The chain's CDR3 is CASSLVAIMETQYF.

This clonotype shows up as medium-sized by frequency. The chain recombines TRBV30 with TRBJ1-3. The germline V gene has CDR1 GTSNPN and CDR2 SVGIG (reference sequence). The CDR3 is 13 amino acids. The CDR3: CAWSEDSGNTIYF.

This clonotype ranks as medium-sized in terms of frequency. The chain links TRBV6-6 to TRBJ2-7. This CDR3 has 14 residues. Germline assignment: CDR1 MNHNY and CDR2 SVGAGI (reference sequence). The CDR3 loop is CASSPTAMNYEQYF.

This clonotype ranks as medium-sized in terms of frequency. The chain recombines TRBV6-5 with TRBJ2-1; checking the TCRdb D call of TRBD2 is not possible without DNA. The germline CDR1 and CDR2 sequences are MNHEY and SVGAGI. The CDR3 runs 13 residues. The CDR3 loop is CASSYGLGGEQFF.

This clonotype is identified as medium-sized from frequency. The chain carries TRBV11-1 and TRBJ2-3; lacking DNA, the TRBD2 call made by TCRdb goes unchecked. Germline CDR1 SGHAT, CDR2 FQDESV (reference sequence). The CDR3 sequence is 15 residues long. The CDR3 sequence: CASSLVAGGLDTQYF.

This sequence joins TRBV27 and TRBJ2-6; TCRdb reports TRBD2, a call that lacks DNA to check it against. The CDR3 is 16 residues long. The germline V gene has CDR1 MNHEY and CDR2 SMNVEV (reference sequence). CDR3 amino acids: CASSFGLGSGANVLTF.

V gene TRBV27 combines with J gene TRBJ1-5; the D call from TCRdb, TRBD1, cannot be confirmed without DNA. The germline gives CDR1 MNHEY, CDR2 SMNVEV (reference sequence). There are 13 residues in the CDR3. The CDR3 reads CASSISRDRVQHF.